This TCR beta chain was sequenced in a study of the immune and genomic landscape of osteosarcoma. The post-treatment osteosarcoma tumors were primary, local recurrence or metastasis specimens from poor-prognosis patients. This clone was counted only a few times. CDR1 SEHNR and CDR2 FQNEAQ come from the germline V gene (reference sequence). This CDR3 has 12 residues. Trimming shortened V by 3 bases and J by 6 bases, and 6 bases separated the two germline ends. Clones were sequenced by immunoSEQ multiplex PCR, and TCRdb holds only the in-frame ones, with some missing. Of about 10,000 clones in the sample, around two thirds were seen once.

V and J are TRBV7-9 and TRBJ1-5, with D hard to call. Sequencing was carried out using osteosarcoma tumor tissue from the lung. The source of this sequence is a human donor with osteosarcoma. CDR3 coding DNA: TGTGCCAGCAGCTTGACCCTTCAGCCCCAGCATTTT. This codes for CASSLTLQPQHF.